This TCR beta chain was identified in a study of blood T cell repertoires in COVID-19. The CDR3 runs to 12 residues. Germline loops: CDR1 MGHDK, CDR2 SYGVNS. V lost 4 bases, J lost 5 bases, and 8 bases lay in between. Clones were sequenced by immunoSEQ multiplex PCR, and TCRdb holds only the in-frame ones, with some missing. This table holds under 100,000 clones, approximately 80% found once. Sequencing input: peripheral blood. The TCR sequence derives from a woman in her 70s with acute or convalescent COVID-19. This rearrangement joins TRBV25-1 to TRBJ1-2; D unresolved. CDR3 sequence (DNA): TGTGCCAGCAGTGGCGCCCCGTATGGCTACACCTTC. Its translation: CASSGAPYGYTF.